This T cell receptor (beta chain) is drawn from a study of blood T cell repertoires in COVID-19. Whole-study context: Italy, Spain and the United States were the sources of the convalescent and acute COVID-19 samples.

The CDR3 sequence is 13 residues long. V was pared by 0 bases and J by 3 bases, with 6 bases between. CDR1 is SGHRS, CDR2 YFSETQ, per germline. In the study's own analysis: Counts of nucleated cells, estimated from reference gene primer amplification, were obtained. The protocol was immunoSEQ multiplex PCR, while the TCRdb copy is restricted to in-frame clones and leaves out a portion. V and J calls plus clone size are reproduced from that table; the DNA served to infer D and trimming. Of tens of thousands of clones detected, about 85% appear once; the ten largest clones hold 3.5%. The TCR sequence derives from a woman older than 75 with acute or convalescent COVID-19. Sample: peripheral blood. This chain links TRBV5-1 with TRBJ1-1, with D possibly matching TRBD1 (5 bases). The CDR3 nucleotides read TGCGCCAGCAGCTTGGAACAGGACACTGAAGCTTTCTTT. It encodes CASSLEQDTEAFF.